This TCR beta chain appears in the sequencing data of a study of blood T cells in healthy people across ages. Broader study findings: Among long-lived donors, naive CD4+ cells were more numerous and diversity higher than in aged donors.

Primed by a sample-barcoded 5' primer and a J-beta primer mix, a second PCR proceeded for about 6 to 11 cycles. Template switching added a 12-random-nucleotide identifier to every cDNA molecule. From the 5' RACE reads, TCRdb called clonotypes with MiXCR, one entry per CDR3 protein. Of 920,000 or so distinct CDR3 sequences detected, 35% to 55% appear once; the ten largest clones hold approximately 17%. Turning to this clonotype: The antigen remains undetermined.

The sequenced material came from blood. The source is a woman aged 55-69 years in good health.

CDR3 sequence: CASTRAEEQFF. CDR3 nucleotide sequence: TGTGCCAGCACTCGGGCGGAGGAGCAGTTCTTC. The chain employs TRBV27 and TRBJ2-1; the D is unclear. Germline CDR1 MNHEY, CDR2 SMNVEV (reference sequence). V dropped 7 bases and J dropped 10 bases, with 11 bases sitting between them. This CDR3 has 11 amino acids.